The 8 T cell receptor beta chains given below trace back to one sample, sequenced in a study of breast tumors, draining lymph nodes, adjacent tissues. Each CDR3 protein is one row after TCRdb ran MiXCR on the multiplex PCR reads. The table includes around 13,000 distinct CDR3 sequences, about 46% detected once. Material for sequencing was tumor-adjacent breast tissue. These receptors were taken from a female donor with breast cancer. Some clones in this sample may be carry-over from other donors' samples.

J is TRBJ1-2 and V is TRBV20-1, with 8 positions matching TRBD1. Germline lookup yields CDR1 DFQATT and CDR2 SNEGSKA (reference sequence). This CDR3 region has 16 residues. The V and J ends lost 5 bases and 6 bases, in that order; junction bases with no gene match: 17. CDR3 bases: TGCAGTGCTCAACGCCCGGGGACAGGCGGGGTGAATGGCTACACCTTC. Translated: CSAQRPGTGGVNGYTF.

This clonotype rates as medium-sized. V is TRBV24-1 and J is TRBJ2-1; 9 bases map to TRBD1. This CDR3 is built from 15 residues. The V segment lost 3 bases and the J segment 5 bases; nucleotides outside the gene matches: 4. The germline gives CDR1 KGHDR, CDR2 SFDVKD. CDR3 protein: CATSDRDRADNEQFF. The CDR3 bases are TGTGCCACCAGTGATCGGGACAGGGCCGACAATGAGCAGTTCTTC.

J is TRBJ2-7 and V is TRBV5-1; possibly TRBD2 for D (5 bases). Between the trimmed V and J ends, which lost 2 bases and 12 bases, there was a span of 12 bases. The CDR3 has 11 residues. CDR1 and CDR2 from the germline V gene are SGHRS and YFSETQ. The CDR3 nucleotides read TGCGCCAGCAGCTTCGGGGAAACTCGGTACTTC. Translated: CASSFGETRYF. Looking up the rest from reference TRBV5-1 and TRBJ2-7 gives the full variable domain: KAGVTQTPRYLIKTRGQQVTLSCSPISGHRSVSWYQQTPGQGLQFLFEYFSETQRNKGNFPGRFSGRQFSNSRSEMNVSTLELGDSALYLCASSFGETRYFGPGTRLTVT.

This clonotype ranks as medium-sized (0.01 to 0.1%). This chain uses TRBV6-4 with TRBJ2-3; D ambiguous. The CDR3 sequence is 13 residues long. CDR1 is MRHNA, CDR2 SNTAGT, per germline. With 6 bases removed from V and 2 bases from J, the gap between germline ends came to 9 bases. The CDR3 coding sequence is TGTGCCAGCAGAGCCACTTCCACAGATACGCAGTATTTT. Translating it yields CASRATSTDTQYF.

V is TRBV2 and J is TRBJ2-1, with 8 bases matching TRBD1. After removal of 6 bases from V and 4 bases from J, the junction contained 11 bases not matched to a gene. Germline V gene sequence: CDR1 SNHLY, CDR2 FYNNEI. The CDR3 spans 16 residues. Written as DNA, the CDR3 is TGTGCCAGCAGCCTCGGACAGGGACTGGGATACAATGAGCAGTTCTTC. Translated: CASSLGQGLGYNEQFF. The full variable domain, in which reference TRBV2 and TRBJ2-1 provide the parts outside the CDR3, is EPEVTQTPSHQVTQMGQEVILRCVPISNHLYFYWYRQILGQKVEFLVSFYNNEISEKSEIFDDQFSVERPDGSNFTLKIRSTKLEDSAMYFCASSLGQGLGYNEQFFGPGTRLTVL.

In this sample, this clonotype is medium-sized. The chain's CDR3 is CASSLAGPRDYGYTF. The DNA for the CDR3 is TGTGCCAGCAGCTTGGCGGGGCCCCGGGACTATGGCTACACCTTC. The rearrangement uses TRBV5-6 and TRBJ1-2, with a weak D call TRBD1 (5 bases). V was clipped by 0 bases and J by 3 bases, with 12 bases between them. Germline CDR1 reads SGHDT; CDR2 reads YYEEEE. CDR3 length equals 15 residues.

This clonotype was seen many times. This chain uses TRBV2 with TRBJ1-2; D unclear. CDR1 and CDR2 from the germline V gene are SNHLY and FYNNEI. The CDR3 runs to 13 residues. V was pared by 7 bases and J by 2 bases, with 11 bases between. CDR3 sequence: CASTRGLNYGYTF. Here the CDR3 DNA reads TGTGCCAGCACCCGAGGACTGAACTATGGCTACACCTTC.

The rearrangement links TRBV14 to TRBJ2-2; 14 bases align to TRBD2. The V gene's germline CDR1 is SGHDN and CDR2 FVKESK. V lost 4 bases, J lost 4 bases, and 5 bases stayed unmatched. The CDR3 is made up of 17 amino acids. CDR3: CASSRGTSGGGTGELFF. CDR3 sequence (DNA): TGTGCCAGCAGCCGAGGGACTAGCGGGGGCGGCACCGGGGAGCTGTTTTTT.